This is a list of T cell receptor beta chains from one sample in a study of cytomegalovirus exposure and HLA in healthy donors. Data came from immunoSEQ multiplex PCR; TCRdb stores just in-frame clones and leaves some out. The data hold 210,000 or so clones, with around 87% observed a single time. Specimen: PBMCs. Every receptor here comes from a man younger than 40 in good health and CMV-seronegative. The CDR3 runs from the conserved cysteine through the conserved F or W. A D gene is named only where the DNA matches it firmly. Clone sizes are given selectively: once, few, many, or a class where the clone is expanded.

clone size | J gene | D gene | V gene | CDR3 DNA | CDR3 protein
. | TRBJ2-7 | TRBD1 | TRBV28 | TGTGCCAGTAACCGGGACAGGCCCTACGAGCAGTACTTC | CASNRDRPYEQYF
. | TRBJ1-2 | TRBD1 | TRBV25-1 | TGTGCCAGCAGTGTAGACAGGGGAGTATCTGGCTACACCTTC | CASSVDRGVSGYTF
few | TRBJ2-1 | TRBD2 | TRBV9 | TGTGCCAGCAGTAGCATCCCGAGCGGGGGGTACAATGAGCAGTTCTTC | CASSSIPSGGYNEQFF
once | TRBJ2-5 | . | TRBV29-1 | TGCAGCGTTGATCAGGGATACCAAGAGACCCAGTACTTC | CSVDQGYQETQYF
. | TRBJ2-1 | TRBD1 | TRBV11-3 | TGTGCCAGCAGCTTATTTTCAGGAGGGACAGGGGGCGGTGAGCAGTTCTTC | CASSLFSGGTGGGEQFF
. | TRBJ1-5 | . | TRBV5-8 | TGTGCCAGCAGCTTTTCCGTACAGGGCAGTCAGCCCCAGCATTTT | CASSFSVQGSQPQHF
few | TRBJ1-2 | TRBD1 | TRBV5-1 | TGCGCCAGCAGCCACGACAGGGCAGATGTCTACACCTTC | CASSHDRADVYTF
. | TRBJ1-2 | . | TRBV27 | TGTGCCAGCAGCGGAACTACAGGGAACTATGGCTACACCTTC | CASSGTTGNYGYTF
. | TRBJ1-1 | . | TRBV7-9 | TGTGCCAGCAGCTTAGCAATAGGGTACGGGGGCACTGAAGCTTTCTTT | CASSLAIGYGGTEAFF
. | TRBJ1-5 | . | TRBV7-2 | TGTGCCAGCAGCCCAAACAGGTCCCCCAATCAGCCCCAGCATTTT | CASSPNRSPNQPQHF
. | TRBJ2-7 | . | TRBV25-1 | TGTGCCAGCAGTGAGCGGGGACAGTCACCCTACGAGCAGTACTTC | CASSERGQSPYEQYF
. | TRBJ2-3 | . | TRBV9 | TGTGCCAGCAGCGTACAGGGATCTAGCACAGATACGCAGTATTTT | CASSVQGSSTDTQYF
. | TRBJ2-7 | . | TRBV28 | TGTGCCAGCAGCCAGGGGTACGAGCAGTACTTC | CASSQGYEQYF
. | TRBJ1-5 | TRBD1 | TRBV27 | TGTGCCAGCAGTTCCAGGGGGCTTCAGCCCCAGCATTTT | CASSSRGLQPQHF
. | TRBJ2-7 | TRBD2 | TRBV5-1 | TGCGCCAGCAGCTCGGGACTAGCCTCCTACGAGCAGTACTTC | CASSSGLASYEQYF
. | TRBJ2-7 | . | TRBV7-2 | TGTGCCAGCAGCAAGGCGGGGAAAGGGGTCTCCGAGCAGTACTTC | CASSKAGKGVSEQYF
. | TRBJ1-1 | TRBD1 | TRBV19 | TGTGCCAGTAGTATGGGACAGGTTATTCACACTGAAGCTTTCTTT | CASSMGQVIHTEAFF
. | TRBJ2-7 | . | TRBV6-5 | TGTGCCAGCAGTAGGGGGGGCTCCTACGAGCAGTACTTC | CASSRGGSYEQYF
. | TRBJ2-5 | . | TRBV10-3 | TGTGCCATCAGTGAGTCTGTGGGGGGGCCGGGCCAAGAGACCCAGTACTTC | CAISESVGGPGQETQYF
. | TRBJ2-1 | . | TRBV19 | TGTGCCAGTAGTATAGACGGCGGGACCCCTTACAATGAGCAGTTCTTC | CASSIDGGTPYNEQFF
once | TRBJ2-7 | TRBD2 | TRBV30 | TGTGCCTGGAGACTGAGCGGGGGCGAGCAGTACTTC | CAWRLSGGEQYF
. | TRBJ2-7 | TRBD1 | TRBV10-3 | TGTGCCATCAGTTCCGACAGGGGCTACGAGCAGTACTTC | CAISSDRGYEQYF
. | TRBJ2-1 | TRBD2 | TRBV28 | TGTGCCAGCAGTCCTTCGGGACTAGCTTCCTACAATGAGCAGTTCTTC | CASSPSGLASYNEQFF
. | TRBJ1-5 | . | TRBV5-1 | TGCGCCAACCCCGATACAGGGAGCAATCAGCCCCAGCATTTT | CANPDTGSNQPQHF
few | TRBJ1-1 | . | TRBV18 | TGTGCCAGCTCACCTCTTCAACAGGGTAGTGGGGGCACTGAAGCTTTCTTT | CASSPLQQGSGGTEAFF
. | TRBJ2-6 | . | TRBV6-5 | TGTGCCAACAAGAGGTCTGGGGCCAACGTCCTGACTTTC | CANKRSGANVLTF
few | TRBJ2-7 | TRBD1 | TRBV29-1 | TGCAGCGTGGTTGGGTTCGGGACAGGAACCTACGAGCAGTACTTC | CSVVGFGTGTYEQYF
once | TRBJ2-5 | . | TRBV6-5 | TGTGCCAGCAGCTCCCCAGGGGTACCAGAGACCCAGTACTTC | CASSSPGVPETQYF
. | TRBJ1-1 | TRBD1 | TRBV2 | TGTGCCAGCGGGGGGACAGGCGGTACTGAAGCTTTCTTT | CASGGTGGTEAFF
. | TRBJ2-5 | TRBD2 | TRBV4-1 | TGCGCCAGCAGGCCCGCCGGGGGGGCCAGGCAAGAGACCCAGTACTTC | CASRPAGGARQETQYF
. | TRBJ2-5 | . | TRBV9 | TGTGCCAGCAGCGTAGGCGAGGTCCCTAGAGAGACCCAGTACTTC | CASSVGEVPRETQYF
few | TRBJ2-3 | . | TRBV27 | TGTGCCAGCAGTCCCCTCCCCCGCGGAGATACGCAGTATTTT | CASSPLPRGDTQYF
. | TRBJ2-7 | . | TRBV11-2 | TGTGCCAGCAGCTTAGAGGGGGGGCCCGACGAGCAGTACTTC | CASSLEGGPDEQYF
. | TRBJ2-5 | . | TRBV27 | TGTGCCAGCAGTTTATCGACGAGGGGGGCGGGAGAGCAGTACTTC | CASSLSTRGAGEQYF
. | TRBJ2-7 | . | TRBV28 | TGTGCCAGCAGTCCCACTCAGGGGCGCGGTCTTGGCGAGCAGTACTTC | CASSPTQGRGLGEQYF
. | TRBJ1-2 | . | TRBV19 | TGTGCCACAGATGACACCGTCTATGGCTACACCTTC | CATDDTVYGYTF